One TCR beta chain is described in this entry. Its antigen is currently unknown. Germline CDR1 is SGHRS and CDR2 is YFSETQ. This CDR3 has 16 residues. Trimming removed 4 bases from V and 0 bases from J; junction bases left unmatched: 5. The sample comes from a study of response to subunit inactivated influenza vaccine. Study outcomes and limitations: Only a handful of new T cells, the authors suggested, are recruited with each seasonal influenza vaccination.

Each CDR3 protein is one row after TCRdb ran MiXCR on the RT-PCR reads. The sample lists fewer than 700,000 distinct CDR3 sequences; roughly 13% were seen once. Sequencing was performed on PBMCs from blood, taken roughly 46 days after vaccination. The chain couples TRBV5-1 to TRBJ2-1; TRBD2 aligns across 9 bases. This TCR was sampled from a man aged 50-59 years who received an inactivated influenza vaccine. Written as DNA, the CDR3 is TGCGCCAGCAGCGGGGGTAGCGGGAGCTCCTACAATGAGCAGTTCTTC. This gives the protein CASSGGSGSSYNEQFF.